The T cell receptor (beta chain) under discussion was sequenced for a study of identical twins. In this sample, this clonotype turned up a few times. TCRdb reprocessed the 5' RACE reads with MiXCR, giving one entry per CDR3 protein. The sample lists fewer than 900,000 distinct CDR3 sequences, over 15% occurring once. Germline CDR1 and CDR2: SGDLS and YYNGEE. CDR3 length equals 15 residues. The V and J ends lost 0 bases and 2 bases respectively, with 11 bases between them. These records were also assigned to another study, of T cells expressing NK-cell markers. Per that paper: Within the sequenced cohort of eight donors, seven exhibited HCMV seropositivity and one was seronegative.

V and J are TRBV9 and TRBJ1-2, with D tentatively TRBD1 (5 bases). This receptor was identified in a young woman in good health. The source material was PBMCs. The CDR3 protein is CASSVELGPNYGYTF. CDR3 DNA sequence: TGTGCCAGCAGCGTAGAGCTGGGACCCAACTATGGCTACACCTTC.